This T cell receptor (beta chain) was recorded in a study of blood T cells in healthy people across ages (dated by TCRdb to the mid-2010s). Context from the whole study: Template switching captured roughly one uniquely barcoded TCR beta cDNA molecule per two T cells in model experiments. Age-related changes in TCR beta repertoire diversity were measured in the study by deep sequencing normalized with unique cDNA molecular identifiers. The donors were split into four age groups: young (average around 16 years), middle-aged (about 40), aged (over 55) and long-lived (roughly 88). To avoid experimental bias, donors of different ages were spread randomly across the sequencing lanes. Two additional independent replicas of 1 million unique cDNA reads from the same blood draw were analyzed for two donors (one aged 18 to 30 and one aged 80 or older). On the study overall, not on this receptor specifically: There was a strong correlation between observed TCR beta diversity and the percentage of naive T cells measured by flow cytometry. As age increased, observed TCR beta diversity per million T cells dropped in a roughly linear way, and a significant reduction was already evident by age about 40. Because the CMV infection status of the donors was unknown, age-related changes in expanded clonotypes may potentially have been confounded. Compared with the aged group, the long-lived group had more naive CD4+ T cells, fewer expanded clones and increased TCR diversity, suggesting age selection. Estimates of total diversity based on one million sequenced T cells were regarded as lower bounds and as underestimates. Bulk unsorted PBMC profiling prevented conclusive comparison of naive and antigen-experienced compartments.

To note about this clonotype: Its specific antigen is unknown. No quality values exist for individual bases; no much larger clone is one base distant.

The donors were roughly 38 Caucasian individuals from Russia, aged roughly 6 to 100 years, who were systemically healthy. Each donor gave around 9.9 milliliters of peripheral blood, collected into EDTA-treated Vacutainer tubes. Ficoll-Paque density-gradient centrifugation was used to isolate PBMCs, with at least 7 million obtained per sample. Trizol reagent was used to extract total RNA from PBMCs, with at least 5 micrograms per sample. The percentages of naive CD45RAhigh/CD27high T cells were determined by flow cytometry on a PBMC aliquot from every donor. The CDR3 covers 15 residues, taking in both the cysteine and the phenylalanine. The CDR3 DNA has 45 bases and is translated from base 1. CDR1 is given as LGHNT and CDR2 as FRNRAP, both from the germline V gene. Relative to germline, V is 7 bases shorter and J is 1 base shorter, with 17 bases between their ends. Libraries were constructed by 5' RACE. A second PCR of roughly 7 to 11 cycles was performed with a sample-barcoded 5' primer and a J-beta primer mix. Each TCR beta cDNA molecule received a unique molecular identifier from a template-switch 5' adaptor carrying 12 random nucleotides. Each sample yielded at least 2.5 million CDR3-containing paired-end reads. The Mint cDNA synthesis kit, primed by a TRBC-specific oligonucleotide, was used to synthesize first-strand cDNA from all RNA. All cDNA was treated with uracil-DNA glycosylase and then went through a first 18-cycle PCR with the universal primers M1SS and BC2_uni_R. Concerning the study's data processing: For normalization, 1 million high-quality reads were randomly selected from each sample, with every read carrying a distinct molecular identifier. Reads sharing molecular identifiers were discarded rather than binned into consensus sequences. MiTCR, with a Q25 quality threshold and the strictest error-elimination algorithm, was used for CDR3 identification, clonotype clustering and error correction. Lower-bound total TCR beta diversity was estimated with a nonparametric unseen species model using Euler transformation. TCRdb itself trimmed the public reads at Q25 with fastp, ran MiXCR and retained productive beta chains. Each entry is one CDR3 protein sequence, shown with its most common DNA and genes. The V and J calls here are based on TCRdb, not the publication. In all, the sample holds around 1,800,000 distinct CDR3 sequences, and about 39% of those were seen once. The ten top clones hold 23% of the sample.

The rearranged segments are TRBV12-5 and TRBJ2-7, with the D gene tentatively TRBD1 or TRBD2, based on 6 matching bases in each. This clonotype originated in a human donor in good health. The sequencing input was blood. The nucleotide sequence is TGTGCTAGTGCCCTCGGCCGGGGGCTTTCCTACGAGCAGTACTTC. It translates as CASALGRGLSYEQYF.